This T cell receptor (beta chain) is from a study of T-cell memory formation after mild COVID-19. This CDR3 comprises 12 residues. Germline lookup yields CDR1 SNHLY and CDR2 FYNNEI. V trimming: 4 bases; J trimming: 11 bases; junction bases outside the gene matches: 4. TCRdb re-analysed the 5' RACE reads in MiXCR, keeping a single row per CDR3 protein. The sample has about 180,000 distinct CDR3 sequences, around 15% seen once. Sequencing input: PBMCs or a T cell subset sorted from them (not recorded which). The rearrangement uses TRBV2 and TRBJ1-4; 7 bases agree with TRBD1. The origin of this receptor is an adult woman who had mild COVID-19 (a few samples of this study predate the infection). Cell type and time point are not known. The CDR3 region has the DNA TGTGCCAGCAGTGGTGCAGGGGGGAAACTGTTTTTT. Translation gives CASSGAGGKLFF.